This T cell receptor (beta chain) was observed in a study of Ad26.COV2.S vaccination and SARS-CoV-2 variants. Treatment indicated: roughly 20 received Ad26.COV2.S at low or high dose, single or two shots; a few received placebo; per-sample allocation not given. It was on day 63 after the first vaccine or placebo injection that samples were taken. Profiled with immunoSEQ multiplex PCR; TCRdb holds only in-frame clones, not every one. Among about 320,000 clones listed, 70% to 90% were seen once. The length of the CDR3 is 13 residues. CDR1 and CDR2 from the germline V gene are SGHAT and FQNNGV. The V and J ends lost 1 base and 4 bases, in that order; junction bases with no gene match: 0.

The clonotype was recovered from a person between 18 and 65 years old who received the Ad26.COV2.S COVID-19 vaccine or a placebo. The rearrangement joins TRBV11-2 to TRBJ1-1; TRBD1 matches at 7 bases. The specimen was peripheral blood, collected in a trial of Ad26.COV2.S vaccine versus placebo. The chain's CDR3 is CASSLAGGTEAFF. CDR3 in DNA: TGTGCCAGCAGCTTAGCAGGGGGCACTGAAGCTTTCTTT. Filled out from reference TRBV11-2 and TRBJ1-1, the complete variable domain reads EAGVAQSPRYKIIEKRQSVAFWCNPISGHATLYWYQQILGQGPKLLIQFQNNGVVDDSQLPKDRFSAERLKGVDSTLKIQPAKLEDSAVYLCASSLAGGTEAFFGQGTRLTVV.